Presented here are 23 T cell receptor beta chains from one specimen sequenced in a study of blood T cell repertoires in COVID-19. Profiling relied on immunoSEQ multiplex PCR, and the TCRdb table lists in-frame clones only, not all of them. The table lists approximately 180,000 clones, over 75% of them singletons. The sequenced material came from peripheral blood. The origin of the receptors is a human donor with active or convalescent COVID-19. The donor label of this sample is uncertain.

The V call is TRBV7-8, the J call TRBJ2-7; 7 bases line up with TRBD1. The CDR3 spans 15 residues. CDR1 and CDR2 from the germline V gene are SGHVS and FQNEAQ. The V and J ends lost 2 bases and 2 bases, in that order; junction bases with no gene match: 6. As DNA, the CDR3 is TGTGCCAGCAGCTTACCAGACAGGGCGCCCTACGAGCAGTACTTC. It yields the protein CASSLPDRAPYEQYF.

The chain employs TRBV5-4 and TRBJ2-3; 8 nucleotides line up with TRBD2. Germline loops: CDR1 SGHNT, CDR2 YYREEE (reference sequence). CDR3 length equals 15 residues. Trimming at V came to 4 bases and at J to 5 bases, leaving 9 bases not matched to a gene. The CDR3 DNA reads TGTGCCAGCAGCCACGGGACTAGTGGTGGAGATACGCAGTATTTT. As protein: CASSHGTSGGDTQYF.

The J gene is TRBJ1-6, the V gene TRBV3-1 (or the pseudogene TRBV3-2); a possible D gene is TRBD1 (6 bases). The CDR3 length is 14 residues. Germline CDR1 LGHDT, CDR2 YNNKEL (reference sequence). V lost 3 bases and J lost 10, with 13 bases in between. Written as DNA, the CDR3 is TGTGCCAGCAGCCAGGGACAAAGTGGATCACCCCTCCACTTT. The encoded protein is CASSQGQSGSPLHF.

The chain links TRBV7-9 to TRBJ2-2, with a tentative D call TRBD1 (6 bases). V lost 5 bases, J lost 4 bases, and 11 bases lay in between. This CDR3 is built from 14 residues. CDR1 SEHNR and CDR2 FQNEAQ come from the germline V gene (reference sequence). The CDR3 bases are TGTGCCAGCAGCCTCGGACAGATCACCGGGGAGCTGTTTTTT. Its protein is CASSLGQITGELFF.

The rearrangement links TRBV4-3 to TRBJ1-5; TRBD1 matches at 9 bases. The V gene's germline CDR1 is LGHNA and CDR2 YSLEER. V lost 4 bases and J lost 0; bases outside the gene matches: 10. The CDR3 contains 18 residues. The CDR3: CASSPRQGGAYSNQPQHF. For the CDR3, the DNA is TGCGCCAGCAGCCCTCGACAGGGGGGGGCCTATAGCAATCAGCCCCAGCATTTT.

The chain joins TRBV10-3 to TRBJ2-1; D uncertain. The V and J ends lost 3 bases and 10 bases respectively, with 19 bases between them. Germline V CDR1 and CDR2: ENHRY, SYGVKD. The CDR3 runs to 15 residues. CDR3 residues: CAISELRNLELEQFF. The CDR3 DNA reads TGTGCCATCAGTGAACTACGAAACCTAGAGCTAGAGCAGTTCTTC.

This clone appeared a single time. The chain joins TRBV28 to TRBJ2-2, with D perhaps matching TRBD2 (6 bases). V shed 10 bases and J shed 6 bases, with 12 bases lying between them. The germline V gene has CDR1 MDHEN and CDR2 SYDVKM. CDR3 length: 12 residues. The CDR3 loop reads CATFWGAGELFF. CDR3 nucleotide sequence: TGTGCCACCTTTTGGGGGGCCGGGGAGCTGTTTTTT.

V is TRBV30 and J is TRBJ2-6; TRBD2 might be the D (6 bases). The germline gives CDR1 GTSNPN, CDR2 SVGIG (reference sequence). CDR3 size: 13 residues. The CDR3 loop is CARTGAGANVLTF. The CDR3 bases are TGTGCACGGACGGGGGCTGGGGCCAACGTCCTGACTTTC. The variable domain in full, with the rest retrieved from reference TRBV30 and TRBJ2-6, is SQTIHQWPATLVQPVGSPLSLECTVEGTSNPNLYWYRQAAGRGLQLLFYSVGIGQISSEVPQNLSASRPQDRQFILSSKKLLLSDSGFYLCARTGAGANVLTFGAGSRLTVL.

V gene TRBV27 combines with J gene TRBJ2-1, with TRBD2 identical over 8 bases. The J segment lost 6 bases and the V segment lost 0 bases, leaving 7 bases of the junction unmatched. The CDR3 is made up of 16 amino acids. The V gene's germline CDR1 is MNHEY and CDR2 SMNVEV (reference sequence). CDR3 sequence reads: CASSLSSAGGTNEQFF. The CDR3 DNA is TGTGCCAGCAGTTTATCGTCTGCGGGAGGTACCAATGAGCAGTTCTTC.

This clone came up a few times. The chain carries TRBV28 and TRBJ2-3; TRBD1 might be the D (5 bases). This CDR3 is 13 amino acids long. Looked up from germline, CDR1 is MDHEN and CDR2 is SYDVKM. V lost 7 bases to trimming and J lost 4 bases, with 12 bases between them. CDR3 sequence reads: CASMVQGPDTQYF. The CDR3 region has the DNA TGTGCCAGCATGGTTCAGGGCCCAGATACGCAGTATTTT.

This clone was counted a few times. The chain uses TRBV10-3 and TRBJ2-3; no reliable D call. The germline V gene has CDR1 ENHRY and CDR2 SYGVKD. Trimming stripped 2 bases from V and 0 bases from J, with 6 bases between. This CDR3 is 14 amino acids long. In nucleotides, the CDR3 is TGTGCCATCAGTGAGGCTAGTAGCACAGATACGCAGTATTTT. Translation gives CAISEASSTDTQYF.

The V call is TRBV27, the J call TRBJ2-2; 13 bases fit TRBD2. CDR3 size: 16 residues. Per the germline V gene, CDR1 is MNHEY and CDR2 is SMNVEV (reference sequence). Unmatched junction bases numbered 6, after V lost 5 bases and J lost 6 bases. Here the CDR3 DNA reads TGTGCCAGCAGTCAAAGGACTAGCGGGAGACCCGGGGAGCTGTTTTTT. Encoded protein: CASSQRTSGRPGELFF.

The chain combines TRBV24-1 with TRBJ2-4; D is undetermined. The CDR3 totals 14 residues. Between the trimmed V and J ends, which lost 9 bases and 0 bases, there was a span of 11 bases. In germline, CDR1 is KGHDR, CDR2 SFDVKD. In nucleotides, the CDR3 is TGTGCCACCGGGCACTCGCTAGCCAAAAACATTCAGTACTTC. Protein product: CATGHSLAKNIQYF.

This chain links TRBV20-1 with TRBJ2-1, with D tentatively TRBD1 (6 bases). The CDR3 is 15 amino acids. Germline loops: CDR1 DFQATT, CDR2 SNEGSKA (reference sequence). Trimming left V 3 bases short and J 7 bases short, with 19 bases between. In DNA, the CDR3 is TGCAGTGCTAGTAGTAGCAGGGGCTTGGAAAATGAGCAGTTCTTC. It is translated as CSASSSRGLENEQFF.

This chain uses TRBV7-3 with TRBJ1-1; D call uncertain. Trimming stripped 5 bases from V and 2 bases from J, with 12 bases between. CDR1 SGHTA and CDR2 FQGTGA come from the germline V gene. There are 14 residues in the CDR3. CDR3 DNA sequence: TGTGCCAGCAGCCCTTCCGGTCGTAACACTGAAGCTTTCTTT. As protein: CASSPSGRNTEAFF.

The chain employs TRBV5-6 and TRBJ1-2; D is undetermined. Per the germline V gene, CDR1 is SGHDT and CDR2 is YYEEEE. The CDR3 loop spans 15 amino acids. The V and J ends lost 6 bases and 4 bases respectively, with 19 bases between them. The CDR3 nucleotides are TGTGCCAGCAACTCTGAGTGGGCAGCCAGCTATGGCTACACCTTC. It translates to CASNSEWAASYGYTF.

The chain joins TRBV7-6 to TRBJ2-6; 7 bases map to TRBD1. The V segment lost 1 base and the J segment 2 bases; nucleotides outside the gene matches: 5. The CDR3 spans 17 residues. CDR1 is SGHVS, CDR2 FNYEAQ, per germline. CDR3 in amino acids: CASSLEGAGAGANVLTF. The CDR3 nucleotides are TGTGCCAGCAGCTTAGAGGGGGCAGGGGCTGGGGCCAACGTCCTGACTTTC.

This chain uses TRBV19 with TRBJ1-2; 7 nucleotides agree with TRBD1. This CDR3 has 16 residues. The germline gives CDR1 LNHDA, CDR2 SQIVND (reference sequence). The V segment lost 3 bases and the J segment 4 bases; nucleotides outside the gene matches: 11. The CDR3 nucleotides are TGTGCCAGTAGTATTGGATTCCAGGGGGAGATCTATGGCTACACCTTC. This translates into CASSIGFQGEIYGYTF.

The chain recombines TRBV19 with TRBJ1-6; D remains unclear. CDR1 is LNHDA, CDR2 SQIVND, per germline (reference sequence). There are 16 residues in the CDR3. V lost 2 bases and J 10 bases, leaving 18 bases between the germline ends. The CDR3 DNA reads TGTGCCAGTAGTATATCTGAGAAGGGTTCGGGGTCACCCCTCCACTTT. Translating it yields CASSISEKGSGSPLHF.

The V and J genes are TRBV3-1 (or the pseudogene TRBV3-2) and TRBJ2-5, with 12 nucleotides matching TRBD2. The CDR3 sequence is 18 residues long. Trimming at V came to 0 bases and at J to 7 bases, leaving 12 bases not matched to a gene. The germline V gene has CDR1 LGHDT and CDR2 YNNKEL (reference sequence). The CDR3 loop is CASSQDTRLAGATGTQYF. The CDR3 DNA sequence: TGTGCCAGCAGCCAAGATACGAGACTAGCGGGAGCCACGGGGACCCAGTACTTC.

V is TRBV28 and J is TRBJ1-5, with D perhaps matching TRBD1 (6 bases). V lost 6 bases, J lost 0 bases, and 18 bases lay in between. The CDR3 length is 17 residues. Germline V gene lookup returns CDR1 MDHEN and CDR2 SYDVKM. For the CDR3, the DNA is TGTGCCAGCAGCAGGGACATCCGCAGCTATAGCAATCAGCCCCAGCATTTT. Protein: CASSRDIRSYSNQPQHF. Using reference TRBV28 and TRBJ1-5 for the parts outside the CDR3, the full variable domain is DVKVTQSSRYLVKRTGEKVFLECVQDMDHENMFWYRQDPGLGLRLIYFSYDVKMKEKGDIPEGYSVSREKKERFSLILESASTNQTSMYLCASSRDIRSYSNQPQHFGDGTRLSIL.

The chain joins TRBV10-3 to TRBJ2-7, with 12 bases identical to TRBD2. V lost 4 bases, J lost 4 bases, and 8 bases stayed unmatched. Germline V CDR1 and CDR2: ENHRY, SYGVKD. The CDR3 extends over 16 amino acids. Written as DNA, the CDR3 is TGTGCCATCAGTGGCCCGACTAGCGGGAGTATGTACGAGCAGTACTTC. Its translation is CAISGPTSGSMYEQYF.

The CDR3 DNA is TGCGCCAGCAGTTCACAGGGAATGAACACTGAAGCTTTCTTT. Translation: CASSSQGMNTEAFF. The chain has TRBV5-1 and TRBJ1-1, with D perhaps matching TRBD1 (6 bases). Trimming cost V 5 bases and J 0 bases, with 11 bases left between them. CDR1 SGHRS and CDR2 YFSETQ come from the germline V gene. The CDR3 is 14 amino acids.